The clone carrying this T cell receptor beta chain was recorded a few times. Sample-barcoded 5' priming and a J-beta primer mix drove a second PCR of 7 to 11 cycles. Via MiXCR, TCRdb re-called the 5' RACE reads, giving one row per CDR3 protein. The sample yields roughly 2 million distinct CDR3 sequences, around half seen once. The V gene lost 6 bases and the J gene lost 3 bases, with 11 bases spanning the gap. The length of the CDR3 is 13 residues. From germline, CDR1 is MNHEY and CDR2 SMNVEV (reference sequence). These data originate in a study of blood T cells in healthy people across ages. The rearrangement links TRBV27 to TRBJ1-2; D is unresolved. This clonotype was obtained from a woman aged 40 to 55 in good health. Sequenced material: blood. CDR3 sequence (DNA): TGTGCCAGCAGCCGCCCGGGCGACTATGGCTACACCTTC. This encodes CASSRPGDYGYTF.